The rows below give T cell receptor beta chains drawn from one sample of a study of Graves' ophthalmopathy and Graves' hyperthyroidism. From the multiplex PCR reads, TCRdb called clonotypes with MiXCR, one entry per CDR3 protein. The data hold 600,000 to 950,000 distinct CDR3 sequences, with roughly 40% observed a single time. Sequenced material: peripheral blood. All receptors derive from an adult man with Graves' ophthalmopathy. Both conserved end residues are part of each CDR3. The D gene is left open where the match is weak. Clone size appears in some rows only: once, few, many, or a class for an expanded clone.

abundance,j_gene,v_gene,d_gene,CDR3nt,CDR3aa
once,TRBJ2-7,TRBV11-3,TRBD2,TGTGCCAGCAGCTTAGATGTGCGGGGGTGGGGCTACGAGCAGTACTTC,CASSLDVRGWGYEQYF
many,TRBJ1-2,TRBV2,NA,TGTGCCAGCCTGGGGCAGGGTTATGGCTACACCTTC,CASLGQGYGYTF
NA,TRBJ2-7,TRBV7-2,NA,TGTGTCAGCAGCTTAGTTATGCGTGCGGCGCAGTACTTC,CVSSLVMRAAQYF
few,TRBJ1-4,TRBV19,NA,TGTGCCAGTAGTGTCGGGTTCGTGGCTGAAAAACTGTTTTTT,CASSVGFVAEKLFF
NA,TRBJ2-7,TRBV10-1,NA,TGTGCCAGCAAATCGGCCTTAACCTACGAGCAGTACTTC,CASKSALTYEQYF
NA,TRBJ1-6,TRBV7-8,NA,TGTGCCAGCTCACCAGTTGGCAGGGGCTCCTATAATTCACCCCTCCACTTT,CASSPVGRGSYNSPLHF
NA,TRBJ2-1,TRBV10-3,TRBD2,TGTGCCATCAGTGACATACTAGCGGGGAACTACAATGAGCAGTTCTTC,CAISDILAGNYNEQFF
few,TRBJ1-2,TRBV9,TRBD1,TGTGCCAGCAGCCCTAAAGAGAGGGACAGTAACTATGGCTACACCTTC,CASSPKERDSNYGYTF
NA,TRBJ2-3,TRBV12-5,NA,TGTGCTAGTGGTTTGTCGGCGGACACAGATACGCAGTATTTT,CASGLSADTDTQYF
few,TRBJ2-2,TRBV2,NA,TGTGCCAGCATCAAAAGAGGAGGGGTGAACACCGGGGAGCTGTTTTTT,CASIKRGGVNTGELFF
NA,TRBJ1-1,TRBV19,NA,TGTGCCAGTAGCCGGCCTAGGGGGAACCTGAACACTGAAGCTTTCTTT,CASSRPRGNLNTEAFF
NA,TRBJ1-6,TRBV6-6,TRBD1,TGTGCCAGCAGTTACCCCACAGGGGGCGCATCTTCACCCCTCCACTTT,CASSYPTGGASSPLHF
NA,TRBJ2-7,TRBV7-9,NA,TGTGCCAGCAGCCAAGATTGGCCTCCCTACGAGCAGTACTTC,CASSQDWPPYEQYF
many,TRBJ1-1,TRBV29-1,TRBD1,TGCAGCGTAGCAAGACAGGGGAACACTGAAGCTTTCTTT,CSVARQGNTEAFF
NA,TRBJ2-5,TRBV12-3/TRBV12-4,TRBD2,TGTGCCAGCAGTTATGGGACTAGCGGGGTAGGGGAGACCCAGTACTTC,CASSYGTSGVGETQYF
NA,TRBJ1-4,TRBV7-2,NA,TGTGCCAGCAGCCACCTCTCCCAGGGCGGGGAAAAACTGTTTTTT,CASSHLSQGGEKLFF
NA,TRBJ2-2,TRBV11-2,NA,TGTGCCAGCAGTCATGGAGGCGGCTCGGAGCTGTTTTTT,CASSHGGGSELFF
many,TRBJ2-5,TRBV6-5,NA,TGTGCCAGCAGTTACGACGCGGTCCAAGAGACCCAGTACTTC,CASSYDAVQETQYF
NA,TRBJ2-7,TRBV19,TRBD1,TGTGCCAGTAGTATTGGGCACAGGGGATCCCTAAACAGCAAGACCCTCTACGAGCAGTACTTC,CASSIGHRGSLNSKTLYEQYF
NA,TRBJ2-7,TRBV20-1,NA,TGCAGTGCTAGAGTGGATGACTACGAGCAGTACTTC,CSARVDDYEQYF
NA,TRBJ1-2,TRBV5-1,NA,TGCGCCAGCAGCTTGGTCCCAGGGGCCTATGGCTACACCTTC,CASSLVPGAYGYTF
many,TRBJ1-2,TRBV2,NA,TGTGCCAGCAGGGAATCGGCAGGGACCCTCCACGGCTACACCTTC,CASRESAGTLHGYTF
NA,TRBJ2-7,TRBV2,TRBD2,TGTGCCAGCACCAGAGCGGGACCTTACGAGCAGTACTTC,CASTRAGPYEQYF
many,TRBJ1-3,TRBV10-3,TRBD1,TGTGCCATCAGTGAGGGGGACAGAGGAAACACCATATATTTT,CAISEGDRGNTIYF
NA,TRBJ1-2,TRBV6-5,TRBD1,TGTGCCAGCAGTTACCGGGACAGGCCTGGCTATGGCCACACCTTC,CASSYRDRPGYGHTF
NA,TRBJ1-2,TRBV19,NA,TGTGCCAGTAGTACCGAACGGGGCCTTGGCTACACCTTC,CASSTERGLGYTF
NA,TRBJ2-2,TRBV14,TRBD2,TGTGCCAGCAGCCCCGGGACTAGCGGAACTACCGGGGAGCTGTTTTTT,CASSPGTSGTTGELFF
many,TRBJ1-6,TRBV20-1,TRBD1,TGCAGTGCTACCTCCCCGGACAGGAATTCACCCCTCCACTTT,CSATSPDRNSPLHF
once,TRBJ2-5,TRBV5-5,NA,TGTGCCAGCAGCCGCTCCGGGCGGGAACAAGAGACCCAGTACTTC,CASSRSGREQETQYF
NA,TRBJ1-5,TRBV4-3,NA,TGCGCCAGCAGCCAAGATACAGGCCGCAATCAGCCCCAGCATTTT,CASSQDTGRNQPQHF
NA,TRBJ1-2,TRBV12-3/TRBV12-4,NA,TGTGCCAGCAGCCAAGGGACGTTTCATGGCTACACCTTC,CASSQGTFHGYTF
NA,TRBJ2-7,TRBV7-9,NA,TGTGCCAGCAGCTCCCCGGGACATCCCTACGAGCAGTACTTC,CASSSPGHPYEQYF
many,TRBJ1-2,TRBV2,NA,TGTGCCAGCAGGTACAGGAGCAAGGACTATGGCTACACCTTC,CASRYRSKDYGYTF
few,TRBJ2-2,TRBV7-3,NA,TGTGCCAGCAGCCCAGGGCTCCGGGGCACCGGGGAGCTGTTTTTT,CASSPGLRGTGELFF
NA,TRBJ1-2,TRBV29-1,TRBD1,TGCAGCTCGGGACAGGGGAGGGCCTATGGCTACACCTTC,CSSGQGRAYGYTF
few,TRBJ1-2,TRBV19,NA,TGTGCCTGGAGTGGGGTCTATGGCTACACCTTC,CAWSGVYGYTF
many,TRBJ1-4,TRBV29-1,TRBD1,TGCAGCGTTGAGTCGCGACAGGGCGGGGAAAAACTGTTTTTT,CSVESRQGGEKLFF
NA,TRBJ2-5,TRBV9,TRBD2,TGTGCCAGCAGCGTAGCTTTCGCGGGAGGGCAAGAGACCCAGTACTTC,CASSVAFAGGQETQYF
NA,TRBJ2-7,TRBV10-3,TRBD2,TGTGCCATCAGGAGCGCGGGGGTCTCCTACGAGCAGTACTTC,CAIRSAGVSYEQYF
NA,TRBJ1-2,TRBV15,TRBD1,TGTGCCACCAGCAGCGCCCCCCGGGACAGGGTCTGGTCGAGTGGCTACACCTTC,CATSSAPRDRVWSSGYTF
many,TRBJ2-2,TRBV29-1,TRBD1,TGCAGCGTCAAAACAGGGGGCACCACCGGGGAGCTGTTTTTT,CSVKTGGTTGELFF
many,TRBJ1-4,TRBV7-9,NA,TGTGCCAGCAGCCAGGACATTCAGAATGAAAAACTGTTTTTT,CASSQDIQNEKLFF
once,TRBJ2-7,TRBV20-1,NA,TGCAGTGCTAGATCGGCAGAATCGTACGAGCAGTACTTC,CSARSAESYEQYF
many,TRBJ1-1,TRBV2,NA,TGTGCCAGGCGGACGACAGCGAACACTGAAGCTTTCTTT,CARRTTANTEAFF
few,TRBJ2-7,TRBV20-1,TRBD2,TGCAGTGCGCGGGGACTAGCAGAATACGAGCAGTACTTC,CSARGLAEYEQYF